The subject of this entry is one TCR beta chain. The sample comes from a study of blood T cell repertoires in COVID-19. About the research overall: Sources were T cells, B-cell-depleted T cells, or PBMCs; the material itself was cDNA or gDNA.

TCRdb keeps only in-frame clones here, not all; method: immunoSEQ multiplex PCR. The repertoire holds approximately 320,000 clones, about 90% seen once, with 8.5% to 14% in the top ten. The germline V gene encodes CDR1 SGHNT and CDR2 YYREEE (reference sequence). This CDR3 has 14 amino acids. The V gene lost 1 base and the J gene lost 6 bases, with 13 bases spanning the gap. The sequence was obtained from a woman aged 30 to 39 with COVID-19, enrolled during active disease. The V and J genes are TRBV5-4 and TRBJ1-2; the D gene is possibly TRBD1 (6 bases). The sample comprised peripheral blood. For the CDR3, the DNA is TGTGCCAGCAGCTTGCGTGACAGGCCAAATGGCTACACCTTC. Amino acids: CASSLRDRPNGYTF.